These 30 T cell receptor beta chains were sequenced from one sample in a study of cytomegalovirus exposure and HLA in healthy donors. Both 60 Vbeta primers and 13 Jbeta primers went into the PCR. The assay was immunoSEQ multiplex PCR, and TCRdb's table has in-frame clones only and misses some. The sample records over 100,000 clones, around 75% being singletons. Input material: PBMCs. The source of these receptors is a woman aged 25-40 years in good health and CMV-seronegative.

The chain recombines TRBV6-5 with TRBJ2-3; TRBD2 matches 13 bases. V shed 4 bases, J shed 4 bases, and the junction held 2 bases outside the gene matches. The CDR3 loop spans 15 amino acids. The V gene's germline CDR1 is MNHEY and CDR2 SVGAGI. The CDR3 loop is CASSLTSGRSDTQYF. As DNA, the CDR3 is TGTGCCAGCAGTTTGACTAGCGGGAGGTCAGATACGCAGTATTTT.

This chain connects TRBV4-1 to TRBJ1-2; no clear D. Trimming cost V 0 bases and J 4 bases, with 9 bases left between them. This CDR3 comprises 14 residues. CDR1 is MGHRA, CDR2 YSYEKL, per germline. The CDR3 spells CASSQEWSAYGYTF. The DNA for the CDR3 is TGCGCCAGCAGCCAAGAGTGGAGCGCCTATGGCTACACCTTC.

V usage is TRBV19 and J usage is TRBJ2-1; D not certain. The germline CDR1 and CDR2 sequences are LNHDA and SQIVND (reference sequence). The germline V and J ends were trimmed by 1 base and 6 bases, with 7 bases remaining between them. CDR3 length equals 13 residues. CDR3 DNA: TGTGCCAGTAGTATAGTGCTATCCAATGAGCAGTTCTTC. It is translated as CASSIVLSNEQFF.

The chain links TRBV4-2 to TRBJ2-5, with TRBD2 matching over 9 bases. The end of the DNA aligns better with TRBJ2-7, so the J call may be wrong. CDR1 LGHNA and CDR2 YNFKEQ come from the germline V gene. The CDR3 runs to 15 residues. DNA for the CDR3: TGTGCCAGCAGCCAAGATCGAGCGGGGGGTTACGAGCAGTACTTC. Protein sequence: CASSQDRAGGYEQYF.

The chain employs TRBV5-4 and TRBJ2-5, with 9 positions matching TRBD2. The CDR3 consists of 16 residues. Trimming removed 4 bases from V and 1 base from J; junction bases left unmatched: 8. The germline V gene encodes CDR1 SGHNT and CDR2 YYREEE (reference sequence). CDR3 nucleotides: TGTGCCAGCAGCAATCTGGGAGCGGGAGGCCAAGAGACCCAGTACTTC. Translated, it gives CASSNLGAGGQETQYF.

V usage is TRBV7-9 and J usage is TRBJ1-4; possible D gene TRBD1, 5 bases. This CDR3 region has 16 residues. V gave up 5 bases and J gave up 5 bases, with 18 bases separating them. Germline V CDR1 and CDR2: SEHNR, FQNEAQ (reference sequence). The CDR3 is CASSTYLQGVNEKLFF. Here the CDR3 DNA reads TGTGCCAGCAGCACCTACCTCCAGGGTGTAAATGAAAAACTGTTTTTT.

The CDR3, as DNA: TGCGCCAGCAGTTCCGGGACTCCGGAAACTGAAGCTTTCTTT. Its translation is CASSSGTPETEAFF. The genes are TRBV5-1 and TRBJ1-1; D perhaps matches TRBD1 (5 bases). CDR1 is SGHRS, CDR2 YFSETQ, per germline. The CDR3 runs 14 residues. Trimming stripped 5 bases from V and 5 bases from J, with 16 bases between.

The J gene is TRBJ2-7, the V gene TRBV4-1; maybe TRBD1 (6 bases). The CDR3 sequence is 15 residues long. CDR1 is MGHRA and CDR2 is YSYEKL in the germline V gene. The V end was cut by 5 bases, the J end by 1 base, with 15 bases between. CDR3 in amino acids: CASSFQTGPSYEQYF. CDR3 coding DNA: TGCGCCAGCAGCTTCCAGACAGGACCATCCTACGAGCAGTACTTC.

The V gene is TRBV6-4, the J gene TRBJ2-1, with TRBD2 matching over 8 bases. V trimming: 6 bases; J trimming: 6 bases; junction bases outside the gene matches: 4. This CDR3 contains 13 residues. The germline V gene has CDR1 MRHNA and CDR2 SNTAGT. This CDR3 is CASSYGTSNEQFF. CDR3 DNA sequence: TGTGCCAGCAGCTACGGGACTAGCAATGAGCAGTTCTTC.

The genes are TRBV6-1 and TRBJ2-7, with D maybe TRBD1 (6 bases). Germline V gene sequence: CDR1 MNHNS, CDR2 SASEGT. The CDR3 extends over 15 amino acids. The V gene lost 9 bases and the J gene lost 0 bases, with 18 bases spanning the gap. The CDR3 DNA reads as TGTGCCAGATATGCCCAGGGGATGAACTCCTACGAGCAGTACTTC. Its translation is CARYAQGMNSYEQYF.

V is TRBV2 and J is TRBJ1-2, with D maybe TRBD1 (6 bases). The CDR3 runs 15 residues. V was clipped by 7 bases and J by 1 base, with 16 bases between them. Germline CDR1 SNHLY, CDR2 FYNNEI. The CDR3 here is CASMPTGSFNYGYTF. CDR3 nucleotides: TGTGCCAGCATGCCCACAGGGAGCTTTAACTATGGCTACACCTTC. The complete variable domain, with remaining parts taken from reference TRBV2 and TRBJ1-2, reads EPEVTQTPSHQVTQMGQEVILRCVPISNHLYFYWYRQILGQKVEFLVSFYNNEISEKSEIFDDQFSVERPDGSNFTLKIRSTKLEDSAMYFCASMPTGSFNYGYTFGSGTRLTVV.

V is TRBV2 and J is TRBJ1-2, with 7 bases matching TRBD1. Germline CDR1 reads SNHLY; CDR2 reads FYNNEI. The CDR3 is made up of 15 amino acids. Trimming removed 4 bases from V and 2 bases from J; junction bases left unmatched: 7. This CDR3 is CASSGPGQLNYGYTF. For the CDR3, the DNA is TGTGCCAGCAGTGGACCGGGACAGCTGAACTATGGCTACACCTTC.

The rearrangement joins TRBV9 to TRBJ2-7; D gene ambiguous. The germline V gene has CDR1 SGDLS and CDR2 YYNGEE. The CDR3 consists of 13 residues. Trimming pared 0 bases from V and 2 bases from J, leaving 6 bases between. The chain's CDR3 is CASSVATTYEQYF. In DNA form, the CDR3 reads TGTGCCAGCAGCGTAGCTACCACCTACGAGCAGTACTTC.

This clone came up once. The CDR3 DNA is TGTGCCAGCAGTCAGGGTATAGAGCAGTTCTTC. Encoded protein: CASSQGIEQFF. This chain links TRBV6-5 with TRBJ2-1; the D gene is possibly TRBD1 (5 bases). The germline CDR1 and CDR2 sequences are MNHEY and SVGAGI. The CDR3 loop spans 11 amino acids. The V end was cut by 5 bases, the J end by 10 bases, with 9 bases between.

The chain uses TRBV30 and TRBJ1-2; perhaps TRBD1 as D (5 bases). V lost 0 bases and J lost 8, with 10 bases in between. The CDR3 loop spans 12 amino acids. Germline V gene sequence: CDR1 GTSNPN, CDR2 SVGIG (reference sequence). CDR3: CAWSVGQWGYTF. The CDR3 nucleotides are TGTGCCTGGAGTGTGGGGCAGTGGGGCTACACCTTC. Filled out from reference TRBV30 and TRBJ1-2, the complete variable domain reads SQTIHQWPATLVQPVGSPLSLECTVEGTSNPNLYWYRQAAGRGLQLLFYSVGIGQISSEVPQNLSASRPQDRQFILSSKKLLLSDSGFYLCAWSVGQWGYTFGSGTRLTVV.

This CDR3 reads CASSFSQNTEAFF. The CDR3 nucleotides are TGCGCCAGCAGCTTTTCCCAGAACACTGAAGCTTTCTTT. The chain recombines TRBV5-1 with TRBJ1-1; the D is unclear. The CDR3 extends over 13 amino acids. The germline V and J ends were trimmed by 2 bases and 1 base, with 6 bases remaining between them. Looked up from germline, CDR1 is SGHRS and CDR2 is YFSETQ.

The V gene is TRBV30, the J gene TRBJ2-7; 14 bases line up with TRBD2. The V gene end was trimmed by 8 bases and the J gene end by 4 bases; junction bases not matched to a gene: 4. The length of the CDR3 is 13 residues. Germline assignment: CDR1 GTSNPN and CDR2 SVGIG (reference sequence). CDR3 DNA sequence: TGTGCCGGGCGACTAGCGGGAGGGTACGAGCAGTACTTC. It codes for CAGRLAGGYEQYF.

The chain is built from TRBV30 and TRBJ2-6, with 12 nucleotides matching TRBD1. CDR1 GTSNPN and CDR2 SVGIG come from the germline V gene (reference sequence). With 3 bases clipped from V and 2 bases from J, the junction kept 2 bases outside the gene matches. CDR3 length: 16 residues. The CDR3 loop reads CAWRGQGAAGANVLTF. The CDR3 DNA follows: TGTGCCTGGAGGGGACAGGGGGCTGCTGGGGCCAACGTCCTGACTTTC.

The genes are TRBV6-4 and TRBJ2-1; D may be TRBD1 (5 bases). Germline-derived CDR1 and CDR2 are MRHNA and SNTAGT. The CDR3 extends over 14 amino acids. Trimming removed 0 bases from V and 8 bases from J, with 11 bases in between. In nucleotides, the CDR3 is TGTGCCAGCAGTGACTCCAGGGAACACGATGAGCAGTTCTTC. Residues: CASSDSREHDEQFF.

The CDR3 DNA reads as TGTGCCAGTAGTCCTCCCCGGACAGGGCCTTCACCCCTCCACTTT. Translation gives CASSPPRTGPSPLHF. The gene calls are TRBV19 and TRBJ1-6; 8 bases fit TRBD1. With V trimmed by 5 bases and J by 9 bases, 9 bases remained unmatched. This CDR3 is 15 amino acids long. Germline V lookup: CDR1 LNHDA, CDR2 SQIVND (reference sequence). Looking up the rest from reference TRBV19 and TRBJ1-6 gives the full variable domain: DGGITQSPKYLFRKEGQNVTLSCEQNLNHDAMYWYRQDPGQGLRLIYYSQIVNDFQKGDIAEGYSVSREKKESFPLTVTSAQKNPTAFYLCASSPPRTGPSPLHFGNGTRLTVT.

The V call is TRBV29-1, the J call TRBJ2-1; 12 bases fit TRBD2. Losses at the gene ends were 5 bases for V and 7 bases for J; bases not matched to a gene: 9. There are 15 residues in the CDR3. In germline, CDR1 is SQVTM, CDR2 ANQGSEA. The CDR3 here is CSVRGLAGGRNEQFF. The CDR3 region has the DNA TGCAGCGTTCGGGGCCTAGCGGGAGGGCGGAATGAGCAGTTCTTC.

The chain combines TRBV19 with TRBJ1-5; D is possibly TRBD1 (6 bases). Germline V lookup: CDR1 LNHDA, CDR2 SQIVND (reference sequence). V dropped 7 bases and J dropped 4 bases, with 17 bases sitting between them. This CDR3 has 15 amino acids. The CDR3 DNA reads TGTGCCAGTAATAGTGAATGGCAGGGGAATCAGCCCCAGCATTTT. Its translation: CASNSEWQGNQPQHF.

The J gene is TRBJ2-5, the V gene TRBV15; 10 bases align to TRBD1. The tail of the sequence fits TRBJ2-7 better, so the J call may be wrong. There are 15 residues in the CDR3. The germline CDR1 and CDR2 sequences are LNHNV and YYDKDF (reference sequence). The CDR3 protein is CATSRPGQGTYEQYF. The CDR3, as DNA: TGTGCCACCAGCCGTCCGGGACAGGGGACCTACGAGCAGTACTTC.

The chain is built from TRBV2 and TRBJ1-2, with D perhaps matching TRBD1 (5 bases). CDR3 length equals 16 residues. Trimming shortened V by 0 bases and J by 1 base, and 12 bases separated the two germline ends. CDR1 and CDR2 from the germline V gene are SNHLY and FYNNEI. DNA of the CDR3: TGTGCCAGCAGTGAAGCGATACGGGGGGGTAACTATGGCTACACCTTC. Its protein product is CASSEAIRGGNYGYTF.

This clone was seen just once. J is TRBJ1-2 and V is TRBV6-5; the D is unclear. Trimming cost V 4 bases and J 2 bases, with 14 bases left between them. Germline V gene sequence: CDR1 MNHEY, CDR2 SVGAGI. The CDR3 runs to 15 residues. The CDR3 loop is CASSSQRRDNYGYTF. The CDR3 region has the DNA TGTGCCAGCAGTTCTCAGCGGCGAGACAACTATGGCTACACCTTC.

The chain has TRBV2 and TRBJ1-2; 8 bases are a match to TRBD1. Looked up from germline, CDR1 is SNHLY and CDR2 is FYNNEI. The CDR3 loop spans 13 amino acids. Trimming removed 6 bases from V and 7 bases from J; junction bases left unmatched: 7. CDR3: CASRGQAYGGYTF. The CDR3 DNA sequence: TGTGCCAGCAGGGGACAGGCCTATGGTGGCTACACCTTC.

The V call is TRBV15, the J call TRBJ2-1; 8 bases are a match to TRBD2. Germline loops: CDR1 LNHNV, CDR2 YYDKDF (reference sequence). The CDR3 has 16 amino acids. The junction had 10 bases not matched to a gene; V was cut back by 0 bases and J by 9 bases. Here the CDR3 DNA reads TGTGCCACCAGCAGAGAAGACGGGAGGGGGTCGGGTGAGCAGTTCTTC. Translated, it gives CATSREDGRGSGEQFF.

Only a few counts were recorded for this clone. CDR3 in amino acids: CASSNPGQGVGYGYTF. CDR3 bases: TGTGCCAGTAGTAACCCTGGACAGGGAGTAGGCTATGGCTACACCTTC. The V gene is TRBV19, the J gene TRBJ1-2, with 8 bases that match TRBD1. The CDR3 has 16 residues. Germline V gene lookup returns CDR1 LNHDA and CDR2 SQIVND (reference sequence). Trimming took 4 bases from V and 4 from J; bases not matched to a gene: 11.

The V and J genes are TRBV7-9 and TRBJ1-1; D unclear. There are 14 residues in the CDR3. V was pared by 5 bases and J by 1 base, with 11 bases between. CDR1 SEHNR and CDR2 FQNEAQ come from the germline V gene (reference sequence). CDR3 region: CASSAETPNTEAFF. The CDR3 DNA is TGTGCCAGCAGCGCGGAAACTCCGAACACTGAAGCTTTCTTT.

The V and J genes are TRBV5-6 and TRBJ2-3, with 7 bases fitting TRBD2. Germline V lookup: CDR1 SGHDT, CDR2 YYEEEE. The CDR3 is 17 amino acids. Trimming at V came to 0 bases and at J to 2 bases, leaving 9 bases not matched to a gene. CDR3 residues: CASSLDAAGTNTDTQYF. CDR3 in DNA: TGTGCCAGCAGCTTGGACGCAGCGGGAACGAACACAGATACGCAGTATTTT. The full variable domain, with the rest looked up from reference TRBV5-6 and TRBJ2-3, is DAGVTQSPTHLIKTRGQQVTLRCSPKSGHDTVSWYQQALGQGPQFIFQYYEEEERQRGNFPDRFSGHQFPNYSSELNVNALLLGDSALYLCASSLDAAGTNTDTQYFGPGTRLTVL.